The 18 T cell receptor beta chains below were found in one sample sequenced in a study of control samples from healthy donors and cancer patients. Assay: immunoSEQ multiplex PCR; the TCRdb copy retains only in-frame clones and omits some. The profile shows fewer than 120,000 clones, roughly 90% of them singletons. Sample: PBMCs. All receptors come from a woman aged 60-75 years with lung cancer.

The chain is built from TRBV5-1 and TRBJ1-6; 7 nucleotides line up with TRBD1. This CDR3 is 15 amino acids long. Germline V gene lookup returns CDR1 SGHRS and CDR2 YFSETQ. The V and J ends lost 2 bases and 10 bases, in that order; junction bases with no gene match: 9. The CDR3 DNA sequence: TGCGCCAGCAGCTTACAGGACAGGAGGGGATCACCCCTCCACTTT. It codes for CASSLQDRRGSPLHF.

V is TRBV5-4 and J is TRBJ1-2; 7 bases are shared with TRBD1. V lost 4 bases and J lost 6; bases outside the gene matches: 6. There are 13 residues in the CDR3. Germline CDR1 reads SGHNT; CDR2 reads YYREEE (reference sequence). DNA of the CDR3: TGTGCCAGCAGCGAAACAGGGGACCATGGCTACACCTTC. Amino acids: CASSETGDHGYTF.

CDR3 loop: CASSLPSGRWETQYF. The CDR3 coding sequence is TGTGCCAGCAGCTTACCCAGCGGGAGGTGGGAGACCCAGTACTTC. J is TRBJ2-5 and V is TRBV7-2; TRBD2 aligns across 9 bases. The J segment lost 5 bases and the V segment lost 2 bases, leaving 6 bases of the junction unmatched. The CDR3 spans 15 residues. CDR1 and CDR2 from the germline V gene are SGHTA and FQGNSA.

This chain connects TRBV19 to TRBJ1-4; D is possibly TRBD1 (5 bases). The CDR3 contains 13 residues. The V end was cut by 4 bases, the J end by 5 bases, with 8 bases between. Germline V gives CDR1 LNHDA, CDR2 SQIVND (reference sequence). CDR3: CASSTQANEKLFF. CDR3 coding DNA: TGTGCCAGTAGTACACAGGCCAATGAAAAACTGTTTTTT.

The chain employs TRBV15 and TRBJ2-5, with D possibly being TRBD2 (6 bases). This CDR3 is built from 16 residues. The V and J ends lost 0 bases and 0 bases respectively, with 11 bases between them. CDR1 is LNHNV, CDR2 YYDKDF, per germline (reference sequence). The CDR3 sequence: CATSRDGAGNQETQYF. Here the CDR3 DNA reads TGTGCCACCAGCAGAGATGGGGCGGGGAACCAAGAGACCCAGTACTTC.

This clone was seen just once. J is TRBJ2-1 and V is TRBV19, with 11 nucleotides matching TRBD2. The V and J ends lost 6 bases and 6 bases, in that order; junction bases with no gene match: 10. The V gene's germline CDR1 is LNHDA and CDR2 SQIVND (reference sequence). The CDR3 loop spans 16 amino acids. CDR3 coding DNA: TGTGCCAGTAGCAGCCCTAGCGGGAGGCCCGTCAATGAGCAGTTCTTC. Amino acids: CASSSPSGRPVNEQFF.

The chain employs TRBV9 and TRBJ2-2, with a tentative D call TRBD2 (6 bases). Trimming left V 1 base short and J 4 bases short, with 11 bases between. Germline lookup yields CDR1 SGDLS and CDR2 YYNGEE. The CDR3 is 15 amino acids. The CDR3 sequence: CASSVMGGLTGELFF. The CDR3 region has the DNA TGTGCCAGCAGCGTAATGGGGGGACTCACCGGGGAGCTGTTTTTT.

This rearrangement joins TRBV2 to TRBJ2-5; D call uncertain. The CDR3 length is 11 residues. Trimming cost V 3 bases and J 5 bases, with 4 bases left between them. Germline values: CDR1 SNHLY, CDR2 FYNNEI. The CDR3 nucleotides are TGTGCCAGCAGTGAGGGGGAGACCCAGTACTTC. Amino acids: CASSEGETQYF.

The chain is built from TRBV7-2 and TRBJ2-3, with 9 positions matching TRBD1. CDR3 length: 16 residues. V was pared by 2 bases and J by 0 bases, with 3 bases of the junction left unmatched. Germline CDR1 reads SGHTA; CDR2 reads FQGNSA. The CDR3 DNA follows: TGTGCCAGCAGCTTAATGGGACAGGGTAGCACAGATACGCAGTATTTT. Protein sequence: CASSLMGQGSTDTQYF.

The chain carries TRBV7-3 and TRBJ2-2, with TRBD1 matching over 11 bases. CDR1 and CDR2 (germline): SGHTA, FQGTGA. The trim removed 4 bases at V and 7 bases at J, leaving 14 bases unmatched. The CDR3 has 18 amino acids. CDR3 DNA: TGTGCCAGCAGCTCTTCCGGGACAGGGGGATCCTCCATCGGGGAGCTGTTTTTT. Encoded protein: CASSSSGTGGSSIGELFF.

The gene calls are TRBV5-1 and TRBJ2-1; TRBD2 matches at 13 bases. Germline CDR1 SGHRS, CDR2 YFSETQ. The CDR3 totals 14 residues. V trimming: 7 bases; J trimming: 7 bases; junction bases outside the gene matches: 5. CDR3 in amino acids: CASSLAGGVNEQFF. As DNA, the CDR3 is TGCGCCAGCTCACTAGCGGGAGGGGTAAATGAGCAGTTCTTC.

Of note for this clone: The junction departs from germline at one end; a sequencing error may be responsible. The CDR3 DNA reads as TGCGCCAGCAGGCAAGGTCCTCGGAGAGGGAACACTGAAGCTTTCTTT. This sequence encodes CASRQGPRRGNTEAFF. This rearrangement joins TRBV4-1 to TRBJ1-1; D uncertain. The CDR3 has 16 amino acids. CDR1 is MGHRA, CDR2 YSYEKL, per germline.

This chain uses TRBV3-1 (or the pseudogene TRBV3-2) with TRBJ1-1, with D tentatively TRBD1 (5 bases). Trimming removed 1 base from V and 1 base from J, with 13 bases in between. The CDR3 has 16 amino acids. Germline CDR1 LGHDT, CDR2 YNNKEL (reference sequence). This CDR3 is CASSQGGTGPNTEAFF. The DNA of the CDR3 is TGTGCCAGCAGCCAAGGAGGAACAGGCCCGAACACTGAAGCTTTCTTT.

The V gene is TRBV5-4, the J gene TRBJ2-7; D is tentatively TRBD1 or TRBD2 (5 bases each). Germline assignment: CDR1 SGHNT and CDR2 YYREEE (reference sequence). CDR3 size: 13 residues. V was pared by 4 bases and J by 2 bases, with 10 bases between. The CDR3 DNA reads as TGTGCCAGCAGCGGGACGGACCCCTACGAGCAGTACTTC. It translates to CASSGTDPYEQYF.

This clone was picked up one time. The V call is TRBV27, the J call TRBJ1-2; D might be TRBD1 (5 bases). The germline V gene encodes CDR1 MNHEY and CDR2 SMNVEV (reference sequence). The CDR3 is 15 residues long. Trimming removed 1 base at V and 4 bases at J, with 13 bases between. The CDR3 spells CASSLLGQGGYGYTF. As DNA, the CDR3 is TGTGCCAGCAGTTTATTGGGCCAGGGTGGCTATGGCTACACCTTC.

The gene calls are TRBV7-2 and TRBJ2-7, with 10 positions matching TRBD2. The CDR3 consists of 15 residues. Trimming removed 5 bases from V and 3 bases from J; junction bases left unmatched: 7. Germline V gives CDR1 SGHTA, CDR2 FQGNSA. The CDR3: CASSPGLARNYEQYF. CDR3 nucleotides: TGTGCCAGCAGCCCGGGACTAGCGAGAAACTACGAGCAGTACTTC.

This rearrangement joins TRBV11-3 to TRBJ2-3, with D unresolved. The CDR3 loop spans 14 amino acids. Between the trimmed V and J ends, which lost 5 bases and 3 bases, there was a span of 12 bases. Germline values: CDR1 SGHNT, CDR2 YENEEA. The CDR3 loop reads CASSPPTSTDTQYF. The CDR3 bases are TGTGCCAGCAGCCCCCCGACTTCGACAGATACGCAGTATTTT.

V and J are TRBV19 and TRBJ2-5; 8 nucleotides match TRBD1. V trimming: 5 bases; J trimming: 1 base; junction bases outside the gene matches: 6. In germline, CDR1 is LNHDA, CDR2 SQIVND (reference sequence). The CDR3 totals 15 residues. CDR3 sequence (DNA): TGTGCCAGTAGTCTAACAGGGGGGCCCCAAGAGACCCAGTACTTC. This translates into CASSLTGGPQETQYF.